This TCR beta chain was obtained from a study of memory CD8 T cells in hepatitis C reinfection. V was trimmed by 2 bases and J by 4 bases, leaving 14 bases between them. Germline lookup yields CDR1 MNHEY and CDR2 SMNVEV (reference sequence). This CDR3 has 15 amino acids. Time point denoted: pre-reinfection, 55 to 20 weeks before reinfection detection. The sorted cells went straight to TCR sequencing with no prior in vitro expansion. Generated by immunoSEQ multiplex PCR, the TCRdb table keeps only in-frame clones and is missing some. The sample lists 6,400 or so clones; around 89% were seen once. The receptor was derived from a man between 50 and 59 years old with hepatitis C virus infection. The chain uses TRBV27 and TRBJ1-1; D gene ambiguous. Source material: naive CD8+ T cells sorted from blood. The CDR3 is CASSLVLGFVTEAFF. DNA for the CDR3: TGTGCCAGCAGTTTAGTTCTAGGATTCGTCACTGAAGCTTTCTTT.